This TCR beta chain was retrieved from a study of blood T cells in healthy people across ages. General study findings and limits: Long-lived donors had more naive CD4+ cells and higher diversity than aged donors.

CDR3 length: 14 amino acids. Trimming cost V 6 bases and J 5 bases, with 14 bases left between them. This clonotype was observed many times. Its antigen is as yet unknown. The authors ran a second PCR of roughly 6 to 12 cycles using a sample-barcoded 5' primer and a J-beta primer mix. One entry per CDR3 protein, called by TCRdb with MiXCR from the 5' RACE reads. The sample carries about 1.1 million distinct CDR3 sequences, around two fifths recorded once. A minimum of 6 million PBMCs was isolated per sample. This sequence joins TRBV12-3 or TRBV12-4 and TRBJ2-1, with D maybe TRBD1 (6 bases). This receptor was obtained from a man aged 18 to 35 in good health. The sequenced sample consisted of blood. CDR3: CASRRPDSHNEQFF. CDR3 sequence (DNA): TGTGCCAGCAGACGGCCGGACAGCCACAATGAGCAGTTCTTC.